The source of this T cell receptor beta chain is a study of cytomegalovirus exposure and HLA in healthy donors. The study's findings and limits: The classifier, whose performance was assessed in both the original and validation cohorts, reportedly diagnosed cytomegalovirus status with high specificity and sensitivity. Later on, an analysis found that several of the most significant clusters appeared to be linked to common viral pathogens, which included parvovirus B19.

As regards this clone: Its antigen is unidentified.

With 1 base removed from V and 0 bases from J, the gap between germline ends came to 9 bases. CDR1 is SEHNR and CDR2 is FQNEAQ in the germline V gene (reference sequence). This CDR3 has 15 amino acids. Primers: 60 Vbeta forward and 13 Jbeta reverse. The repertoire was sequenced with immunoSEQ multiplex PCR; TCRdb's copy has only in-frame clones and lacks some. The sample shows hundreds of thousands of clones, around 80% of them seen only once. Sample: PBMCs. This TCR was sampled from a man in his forties or fifties in good health and CMV-seropositive. The chain combines TRBV7-9 with TRBJ1-1; possibly TRBD1 for D (5 bases). The CDR3 nucleotides are TGTGCCAGCAGCTTAGAGGCCAGGGTGAACACTGAAGCTTTCTTT. It translates to CASSLEARVNTEAFF.